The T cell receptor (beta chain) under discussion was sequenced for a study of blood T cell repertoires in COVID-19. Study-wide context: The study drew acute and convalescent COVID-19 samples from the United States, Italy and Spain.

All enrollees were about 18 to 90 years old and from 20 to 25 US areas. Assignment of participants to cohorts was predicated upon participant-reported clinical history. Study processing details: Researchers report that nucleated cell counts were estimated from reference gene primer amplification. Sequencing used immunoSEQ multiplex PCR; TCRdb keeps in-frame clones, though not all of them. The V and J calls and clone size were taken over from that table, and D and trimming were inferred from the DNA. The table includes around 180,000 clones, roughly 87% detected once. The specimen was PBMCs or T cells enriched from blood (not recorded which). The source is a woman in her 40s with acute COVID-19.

Here the CDR3 reads CASSPDFNEQFF. CDR3 sequence (DNA): TGTGCCAGCTCACCGGACTTCAATGAGCAGTTCTTC. This chain links TRBV18 with TRBJ2-1; D perhaps matches TRBD2 (5 bases). Trimming removed 3 bases at V and 6 bases at J, with 6 bases between. Germline-derived CDR1 and CDR2 are KGHSH and LQKENI. The CDR3 is made up of 12 amino acids.